This TCR beta chain was recovered during a study of cytomegalovirus exposure and HLA in healthy donors. The PCR ran on 60 Vbeta and 13 Jbeta primers. The protocol was immunoSEQ multiplex PCR, while the TCRdb copy is restricted to in-frame clones and leaves out a portion. The sample holds 150,000 or so clones; roughly 77% are singletons and the top ten take roughly 8%. Study-level results: The study labeled roughly 160 TCR beta chains cytomegalovirus-associated. Most sequenced TCRs were rare (though some public TCRs occurred in many donors).

Details on this clone: What it binds is unknown.

In germline, CDR1 is SGHTA, CDR2 FQGTGA. V was clipped by 2 bases and J by 6 bases; unmatched bases: 14. This CDR3 spans 19 amino acids. This clonotype was obtained from a woman aged 40 to 50 in good health and CMV-seropositive. The sequenced sample was PBMCs. This chain links TRBV7-3 with TRBJ2-1; 12 bases agree with TRBD1. DNA for the CDR3: TGTGCCAGCAGCTTAGGAGATTACCCGGGACAGGGGGCTGGCAATGAGCAGTTCTTC. It is translated as CASSLGDYPGQGAGNEQFF.